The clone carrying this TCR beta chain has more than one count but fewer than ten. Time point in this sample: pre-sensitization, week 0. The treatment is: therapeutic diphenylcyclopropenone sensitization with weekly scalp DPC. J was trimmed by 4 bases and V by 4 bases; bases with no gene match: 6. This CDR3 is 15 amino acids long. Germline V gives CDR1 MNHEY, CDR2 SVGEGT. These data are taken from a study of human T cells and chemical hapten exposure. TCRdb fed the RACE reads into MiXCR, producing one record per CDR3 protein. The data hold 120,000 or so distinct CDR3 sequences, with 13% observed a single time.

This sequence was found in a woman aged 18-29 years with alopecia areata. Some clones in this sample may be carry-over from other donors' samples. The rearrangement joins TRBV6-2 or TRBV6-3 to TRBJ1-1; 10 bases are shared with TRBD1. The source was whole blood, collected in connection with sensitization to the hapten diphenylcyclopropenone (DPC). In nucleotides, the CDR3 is TGTGCCAGCAGTTTTCGGGACAGGGGTTTCACTGAAGCTTTCTTT. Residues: CASSFRDRGFTEAFF.